The subject of this entry is one TCR beta chain. Its antigen is currently unknown. With 60 Vbeta and 13 Jbeta primers, the PCR was carried out. Sequencing used immunoSEQ multiplex PCR; TCRdb keeps in-frame clones, though not all of them. The repertoire holds 100,000 to 150,000 clones, roughly 72% seen once, with 4% in the top ten. J lost 2 bases, V lost 4 bases, and 8 bases had no gene match. From germline, CDR1 is SGDLS and CDR2 YYNGEE. CDR3 length: 16 residues. The sample comes from a study of cytomegalovirus exposure and HLA in healthy donors. Study at large: A prior study identified 100 million to 130 million unique TCR beta sequences from roughly 170 million T cells. Approximately 77 million unique TCRs from HLA-typed donors were held in an early release of data.

Regarding the study as a whole: Segments of the TCR beta V type were, in most cases, productive about 90% or about 30% of the time in an earlier analysis.

The source of this sequence is a man aged 35 to 55 in good health and CMV-seropositive. V is TRBV9 and J is TRBJ1-5; 8 bases line up with TRBD1. Sequenced material: PBMCs. CDR3 amino acids: CASSPGTGKGNQPQHF. DNA of the CDR3: TGTGCCAGCAGCCCAGGGACAGGAAAGGGCAATCAGCCCCAGCATTTT. Using reference TRBV9 and TRBJ1-5 for the parts outside the CDR3, the full variable domain is DSGVTQTPKHLITATGQRVTLRCSPRSGDLSVYWYQQSLDQGLQFLIQYYNGEERAKGNILERFSAQQFPDLHSELNLSSLELGDSALYFCASSPGTGKGNQPQHFGDGTRLSIL.